This TCR beta chain was profiled in a study of shared clonotypes between healthy human individuals. General observations from the study: Estimated clonotype richness was generally higher in naive than memory subsets.

The naive CD8 population came from CD45RO-negative cells selected for CCR7, without terminally differentiated effector memory CD45RA+ cells. Measured with immunoSEQ multiplex PCR; TCRdb has only the in-frame clones, and not every one. This table holds over 800,000 clones, nearly 95% found once. Germline V CDR1 and CDR2: SGHTA, FQGNSA. The V end lost 5 bases, the J end lost 4 bases, and 11 bases lay between the germline ends. The CDR3 loop spans 13 amino acids. Comment on this clone: Its specificity is unknown.

Specimen: naive CD8+ T cells sorted from blood. V usage is TRBV7-2 and J usage is TRBJ1-2; TRBD1 is a possible D gene (6 bases). The receptor comes from a man aged 30-40 years in good health. In nucleotides, the CDR3 is TGTGCCAGCAGCGCGTGGACAGTCTATGGCTACACCTTC. Amino acids: CASSAWTVYGYTF.